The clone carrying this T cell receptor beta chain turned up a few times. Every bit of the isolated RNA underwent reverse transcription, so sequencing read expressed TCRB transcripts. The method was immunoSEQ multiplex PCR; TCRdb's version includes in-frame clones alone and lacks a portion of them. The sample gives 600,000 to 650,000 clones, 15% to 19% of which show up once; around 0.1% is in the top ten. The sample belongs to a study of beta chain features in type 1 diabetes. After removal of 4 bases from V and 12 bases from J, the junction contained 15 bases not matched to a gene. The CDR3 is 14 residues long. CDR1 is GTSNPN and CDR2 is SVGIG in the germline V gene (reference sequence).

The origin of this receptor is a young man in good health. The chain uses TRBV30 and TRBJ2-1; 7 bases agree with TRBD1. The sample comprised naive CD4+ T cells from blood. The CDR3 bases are TGTGCCTGGAATCGAAGAGAGACAGGGACCTTGCAGTTCTTC. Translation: CAWNRRETGTLQFF.